The clone carrying this TCR beta chain came up a few times. This specimen belongs to a study of T-cell memory formation after mild COVID-19. TCRdb reprocessed the 5' RACE reads with MiXCR, giving one entry per CDR3 protein. In the table there are about 140,000 distinct CDR3 sequences, 6% to 7% of which are singletons. The TCR sequence derives from an adult woman who had mild COVID-19 (a few samples of this study predate the infection). Cell type and time point are not known. The sequenced material came from PBMCs or a T cell subset sorted from them (not recorded which).

CDR3 amino acids: CASRYTPSMDEQYF. CDR3 nucleotide sequence: TGTGCCAGCAGGTATACCCCTAGTATGGACGAGCAGTACTTC. V usage is TRBV5-5 and J usage is TRBJ2-7; D is uncertain. The V gene's germline CDR1 is SGHKS and CDR2 YYEKEE (reference sequence). Trimming pared 5 bases from V and 5 bases from J, leaving 17 bases between. CDR3 length: 14 residues.